This T cell receptor beta chain is from a study of tumor and adjacent non-tumor tissue in lung cancer. In the study overall: There were 11 to 13 adenocarcinoma, 2 squamous cell carcinoma and 1 small cell lung cancer cases.

Three rounds of nested PCR, following a modified ARM-PCR protocol, produced the TCRbeta library. TCRdb called the multiplex PCR reads again in MiXCR, with one record for every CDR3 protein. The data show some 99,000 distinct CDR3 sequences, with roughly 77% seen just once and 37% held by the top ten. Findings of the study overall: TCR diversity was significantly greater in tumor than normal lung tissue.

Germline V gives CDR1 DFQATT, CDR2 SNEGSKA (reference sequence). CDR3 size: 13 residues. The template was RNA from unsorted bulk tissue. This clonotype showed up just a few times. Its antigen remains unidentified. The junction and the germline gene differ at one end; a read error may be behind it. Sequencing was performed on lung tumor tissue. The receptor was isolated from a woman aged 55-69 years with non-small cell lung cancer. J is TRBJ2-6 and V is TRBV20-1, with D possibly being TRBD1 (5 bases). This chain's CDR3 is CNARVSGADVLTF. For the CDR3, the DNA is TGCAATGCTCGAGTCTCTGGGGCCGACGTCCTGACTTTC.